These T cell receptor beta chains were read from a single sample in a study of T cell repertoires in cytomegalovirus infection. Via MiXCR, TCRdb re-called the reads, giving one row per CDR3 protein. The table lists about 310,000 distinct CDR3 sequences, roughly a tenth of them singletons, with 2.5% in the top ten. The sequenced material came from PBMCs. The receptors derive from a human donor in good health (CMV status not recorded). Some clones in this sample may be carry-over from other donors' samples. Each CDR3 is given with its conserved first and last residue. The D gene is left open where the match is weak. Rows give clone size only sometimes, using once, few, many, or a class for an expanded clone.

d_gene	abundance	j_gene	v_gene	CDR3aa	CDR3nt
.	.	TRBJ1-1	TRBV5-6	CASSLPGRVGDTEAFF	TGTGCCAGCAGCTTGCCAGGGAGAGTGGGGGACACTGAAGCTTTCTTT
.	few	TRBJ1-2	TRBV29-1	CSVEGRIFDGYTF	TGCAGCGTGGAAGGGAGGATCTTCGATGGCTACACCTTC
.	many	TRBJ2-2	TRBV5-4	CASGGPENTGELFF	TGTGCCAGCGGGGGCCCCGAGAACACCGGGGAGCTGTTTTTT
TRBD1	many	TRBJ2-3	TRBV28	CASSPSGGGTDTQYF	TGTGCCAGCAGTCCATCAGGGGGAGGCACAGATACGCAGTATTTT
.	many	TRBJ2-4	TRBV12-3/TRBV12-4	CASRPLGENIQYF	TGTGCCAGCAGGCCCCTCGGAGAAAACATTCAGTACTTC
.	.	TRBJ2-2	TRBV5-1	CASSSSGTTNTGELFF	TGCGCCAGCAGCTCCTCCGGGACAACGAACACCGGGGAGCTGTTTTTT
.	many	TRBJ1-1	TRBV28	CASGGPGNTEAFF	TGTGCCAGCGGGGGCCCAGGGAACACTGAAGCTTTCTTT
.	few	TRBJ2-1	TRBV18	CASSPGMNEQFF	TGTGCCAGCTCACCAGGGATGAATGAGCAGTTCTTC
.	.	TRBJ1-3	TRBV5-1	CASSEGPPVSGNTIYF	TGCGCCAGCAGCGAGGGACCGCCCGTCTCTGGAAACACCATATATTTT
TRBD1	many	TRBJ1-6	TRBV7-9	CASSSGQTNSPLHF	TGTGCCAGCAGCTCGGGACAGACAAATTCACCCCTCCACTTT
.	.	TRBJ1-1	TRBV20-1	CSARQDLDTEAFF	TGCAGTGCTCGGCAGGACCTCGACACTGAAGCTTTCTTT
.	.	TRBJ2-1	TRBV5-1	CASSLPGANEQFF	TGCGCCAGCAGCTTGCCAGGGGCCAATGAGCAGTTCTTC
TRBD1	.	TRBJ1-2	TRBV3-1	CASRQTGYGAGYTF	TGTGCCAGCAGACAGACAGGGTATGGGGCTGGCTACACCTTC
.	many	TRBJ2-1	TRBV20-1	CSATKNWGNEQFF	TGCAGTGCCACGAAAAATTGGGGGAATGAGCAGTTCTTC
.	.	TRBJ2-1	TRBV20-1	CSASGPSFEQFF	TGCAGTGCTAGCGGGCCTTCGTTCGAGCAGTTCTTC
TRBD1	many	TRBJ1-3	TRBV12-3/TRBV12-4	CASRGTASGNTIYF	TGTGCCAGCAGAGGGACAGCCTCTGGAAACACCATATATTTT
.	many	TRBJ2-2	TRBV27	CASSFQGAGELFF	TGTGCCAGCAGTTTTCAAGGCGCCGGGGAGCTGTTTTTT
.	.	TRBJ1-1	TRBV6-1	CATAGGATEAFF	TGTGCCACCGCCGGTGGAGCTACTGAAGCTTTCTTT
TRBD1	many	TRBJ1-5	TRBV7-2	CASRRGQGVSQPQHF	TGTGCCAGCAGAAGGGGACAGGGGGTTTCTCAGCCCCAGCATTTT
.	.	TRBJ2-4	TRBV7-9	CASRRGGATAKNIQYF	TGTGCCAGCAGACGAGGGGGGGCTACAGCCAAAAACATTCAGTACTTC
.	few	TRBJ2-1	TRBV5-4	CASSFNLALNEQFF	TGTGCCAGCAGCTTCAACCTAGCGCTGAATGAGCAGTTCTTC